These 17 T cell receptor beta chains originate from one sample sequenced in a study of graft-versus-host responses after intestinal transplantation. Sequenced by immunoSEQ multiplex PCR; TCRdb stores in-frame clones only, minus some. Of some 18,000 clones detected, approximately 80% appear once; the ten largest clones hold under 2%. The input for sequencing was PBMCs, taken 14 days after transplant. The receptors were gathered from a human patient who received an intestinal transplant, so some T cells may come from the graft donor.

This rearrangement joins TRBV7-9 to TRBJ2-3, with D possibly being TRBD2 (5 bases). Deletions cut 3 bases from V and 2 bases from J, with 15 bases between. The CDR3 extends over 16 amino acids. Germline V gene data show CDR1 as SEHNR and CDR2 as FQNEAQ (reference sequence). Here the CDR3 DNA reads TGTGCCAGCAGCTTCTCAGTTAGCGAATCCACAGATACGCAGTATTTT. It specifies CASSFSVSESTDTQYF.

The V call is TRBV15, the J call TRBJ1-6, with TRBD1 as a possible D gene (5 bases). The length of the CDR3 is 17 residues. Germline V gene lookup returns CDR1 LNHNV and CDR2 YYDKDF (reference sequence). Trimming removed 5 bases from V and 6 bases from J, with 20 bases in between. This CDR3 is CATSARDGALGNSPLHF. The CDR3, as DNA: TGTGCCACCAGCGCCCGGGACGGGGCGCTGGGTAATTCACCCCTCCACTTT.

As DNA, the CDR3 is TGTGCCAGCAGCCCGGACAGGGGGCGCGACCACTATGGCTACACCTTC. It codes for CASSPDRGRDHYGYTF. The chain links TRBV7-6 to TRBJ1-2; TRBD1 agrees at 11 bases. The germline V gene encodes CDR1 SGHVS and CDR2 FNYEAQ. V shed 5 bases and J 3 bases; nucleotides not matched to a gene: 8. The CDR3 spans 16 residues.

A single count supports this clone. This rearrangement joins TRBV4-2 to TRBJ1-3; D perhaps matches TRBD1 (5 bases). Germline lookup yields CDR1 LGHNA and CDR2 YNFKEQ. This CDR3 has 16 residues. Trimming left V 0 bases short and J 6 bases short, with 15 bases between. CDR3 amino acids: CASSQDQAGAKNTIYF. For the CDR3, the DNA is TGTGCCAGCAGCCAAGATCAGGCTGGGGCGAAAAACACCATATATTTT.

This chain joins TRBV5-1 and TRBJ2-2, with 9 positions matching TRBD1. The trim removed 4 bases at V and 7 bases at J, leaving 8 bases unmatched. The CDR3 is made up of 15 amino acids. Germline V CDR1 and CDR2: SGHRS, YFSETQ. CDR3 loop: CASSPGQGAGGELFF. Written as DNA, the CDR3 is TGCGCCAGCAGCCCGGGACAGGGCGCCGGCGGGGAGCTGTTTTTT.

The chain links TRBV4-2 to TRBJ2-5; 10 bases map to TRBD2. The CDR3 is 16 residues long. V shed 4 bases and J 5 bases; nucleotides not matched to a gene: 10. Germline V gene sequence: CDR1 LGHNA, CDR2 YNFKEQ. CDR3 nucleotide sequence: TGTGCCAGCAGCCTGACGTTAGCGGGGGGAGAGGAGACCCAGTACTTC. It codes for CASSLTLAGGEETQYF.

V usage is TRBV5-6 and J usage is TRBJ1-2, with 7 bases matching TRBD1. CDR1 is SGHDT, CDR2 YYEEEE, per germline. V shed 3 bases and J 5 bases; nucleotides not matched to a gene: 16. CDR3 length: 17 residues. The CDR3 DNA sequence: TGTGCCAGCAGCTCCACAGGGGTGGTGTCGCTTAATTATGGCTACACCTTC. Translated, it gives CASSSTGVVSLNYGYTF.

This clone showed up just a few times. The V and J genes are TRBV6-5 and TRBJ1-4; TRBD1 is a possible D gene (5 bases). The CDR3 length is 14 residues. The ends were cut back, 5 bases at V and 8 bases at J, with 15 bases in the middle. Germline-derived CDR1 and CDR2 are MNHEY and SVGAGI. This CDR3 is CASSDGGDWEKLFF. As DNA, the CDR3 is TGTGCCAGCAGTGATGGAGGGGATTGGGAAAAACTGTTTTTT.

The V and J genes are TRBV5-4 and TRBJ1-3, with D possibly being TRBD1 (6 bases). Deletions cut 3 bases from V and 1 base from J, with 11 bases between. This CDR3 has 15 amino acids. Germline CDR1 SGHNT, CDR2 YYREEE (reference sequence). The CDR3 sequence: CASSSTGTSGNTIYF. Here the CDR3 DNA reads TGTGCCAGCAGCTCGACTGGGACATCTGGAAACACCATATATTTT. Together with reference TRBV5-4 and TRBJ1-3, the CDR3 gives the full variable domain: ETGVTQSPTHLIKTRGQQVTLRCSSQSGHNTVSWYQQALGQGPQFIFQYYREEENGRGNFPPRFSGLQFPNYSSELNVNALELDDSALYLCASSSTGTSGNTIYFGEGSWLTVV.

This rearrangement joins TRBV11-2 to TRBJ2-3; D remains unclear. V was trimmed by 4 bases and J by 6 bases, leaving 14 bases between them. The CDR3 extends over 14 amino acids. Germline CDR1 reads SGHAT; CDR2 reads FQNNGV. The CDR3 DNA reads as TGTGCCAGCAGCTGGGCGAAAGGTCGGGATACGCAGTATTTT. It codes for CASSWAKGRDTQYF.

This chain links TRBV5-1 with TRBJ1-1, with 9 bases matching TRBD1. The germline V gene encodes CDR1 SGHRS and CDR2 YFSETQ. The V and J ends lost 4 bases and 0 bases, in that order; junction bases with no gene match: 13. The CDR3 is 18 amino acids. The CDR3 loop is CASSRGRTGEPMNTEAFF. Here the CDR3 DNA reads TGCGCCAGCAGCCGAGGTCGGACAGGGGAGCCCATGAACACTGAAGCTTTCTTT. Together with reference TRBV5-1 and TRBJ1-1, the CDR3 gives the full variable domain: KAGVTQTPRYLIKTRGQQVTLSCSPISGHRSVSWYQQTPGQGLQFLFEYFSETQRNKGNFPGRFSGRQFSNSRSEMNVSTLELGDSALYLCASSRGRTGEPMNTEAFFGQGTRLTVV.

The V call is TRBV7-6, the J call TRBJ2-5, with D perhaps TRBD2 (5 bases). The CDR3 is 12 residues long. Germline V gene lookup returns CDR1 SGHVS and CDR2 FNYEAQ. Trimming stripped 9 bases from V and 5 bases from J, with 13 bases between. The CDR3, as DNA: TGTGCCAGTAACTCTGGGGAGGAGACCCAGTACTTC. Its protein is CASNSGEETQYF.

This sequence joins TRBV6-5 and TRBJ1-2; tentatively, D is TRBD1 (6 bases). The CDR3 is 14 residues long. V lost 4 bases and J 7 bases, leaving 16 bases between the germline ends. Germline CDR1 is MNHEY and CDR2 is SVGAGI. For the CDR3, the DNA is TGTGCCAGCAGTTCCCAGGTGGGGGCAGGTGGCTACACCTTC. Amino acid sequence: CASSSQVGAGGYTF.

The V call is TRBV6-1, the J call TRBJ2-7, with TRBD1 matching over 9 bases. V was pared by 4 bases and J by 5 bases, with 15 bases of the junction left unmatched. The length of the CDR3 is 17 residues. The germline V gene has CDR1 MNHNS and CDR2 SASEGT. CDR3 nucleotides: TGTGCCAGCAGTGGCCGGGACAGGGAAACCTTTTGTAACGAGCAGTACTTC. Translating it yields CASSGRDRETFCNEQYF.

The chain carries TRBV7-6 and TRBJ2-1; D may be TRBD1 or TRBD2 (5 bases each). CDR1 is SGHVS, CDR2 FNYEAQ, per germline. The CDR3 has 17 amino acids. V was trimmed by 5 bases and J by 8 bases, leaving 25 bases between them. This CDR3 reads CASSHHRGPLRGHEQFF. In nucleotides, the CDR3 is TGTGCCAGCAGCCACCACCGGGGCCCCTTAAGGGGCCATGAGCAGTTCTTC.

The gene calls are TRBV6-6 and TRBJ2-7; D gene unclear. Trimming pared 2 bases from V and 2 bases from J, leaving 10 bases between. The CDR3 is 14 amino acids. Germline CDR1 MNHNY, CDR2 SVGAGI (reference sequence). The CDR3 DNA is TGTGCCAGCAGTTACAGGCAGGCCCCCTACGAGCAGTACTTC. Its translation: CASSYRQAPYEQYF.

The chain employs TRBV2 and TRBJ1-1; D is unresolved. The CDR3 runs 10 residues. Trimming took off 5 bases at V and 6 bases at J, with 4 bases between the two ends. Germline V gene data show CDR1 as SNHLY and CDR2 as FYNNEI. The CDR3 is CASSLSEAFF. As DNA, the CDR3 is TGTGCCAGCAGTTTATCTGAAGCTTTCTTT.